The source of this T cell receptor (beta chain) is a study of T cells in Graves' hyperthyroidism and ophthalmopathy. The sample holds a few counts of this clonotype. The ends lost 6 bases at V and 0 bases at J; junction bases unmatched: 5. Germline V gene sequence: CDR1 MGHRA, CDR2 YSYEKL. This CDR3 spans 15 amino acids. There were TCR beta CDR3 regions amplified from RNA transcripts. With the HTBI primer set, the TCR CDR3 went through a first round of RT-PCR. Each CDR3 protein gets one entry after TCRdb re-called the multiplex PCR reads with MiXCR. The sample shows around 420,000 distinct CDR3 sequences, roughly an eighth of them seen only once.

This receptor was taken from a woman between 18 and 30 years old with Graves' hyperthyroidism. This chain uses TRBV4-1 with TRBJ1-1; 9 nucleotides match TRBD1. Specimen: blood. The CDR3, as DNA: TGCGCCAGCAGACTAGGACAGGGGATGAACACTGAAGCTTTCTTT. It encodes CASRLGQGMNTEAFF.